Sequencing of this TCR beta chain was carried out in a study of tumor and adjacent non-tumor tissue in lung cancer. Across the whole study: There were approximately twelve adenocarcinoma, 2 squamous cell carcinoma and 1 small cell lung cancer cases.

V lost 5 bases and J 0 bases, leaving 13 bases between the germline ends. There are 16 residues in the CDR3. Germline CDR1 SEHNR, CDR2 FQNEAQ (reference sequence). TCRbeta libraries were built with three rounds of nested PCR, modified from ARM-PCR. In TCRdb, the multiplex PCR reads were re-called with MiXCR into one record per CDR3 protein. The table lists about 48,000 distinct CDR3 sequences, under 75% of them singletons. This clonotype has ten or more counts. No cell sorting was done before RNA was extracted from the tissue. More than 3 cm separated this lung sample from the edge of the tumor. The sample taken for sequencing was distant non-tumor lung tissue. This receptor was obtained from a woman in her 70s with non-small cell lung cancer. This chain links TRBV7-9 with TRBJ2-2; maybe TRBD1 (5 bases). The DNA for the CDR3 is TGTGCCAGCAGCGGACGGACATTCGCGAACACCGGGGAGCTGTTTTTT. This sequence encodes CASSGRTFANTGELFF.